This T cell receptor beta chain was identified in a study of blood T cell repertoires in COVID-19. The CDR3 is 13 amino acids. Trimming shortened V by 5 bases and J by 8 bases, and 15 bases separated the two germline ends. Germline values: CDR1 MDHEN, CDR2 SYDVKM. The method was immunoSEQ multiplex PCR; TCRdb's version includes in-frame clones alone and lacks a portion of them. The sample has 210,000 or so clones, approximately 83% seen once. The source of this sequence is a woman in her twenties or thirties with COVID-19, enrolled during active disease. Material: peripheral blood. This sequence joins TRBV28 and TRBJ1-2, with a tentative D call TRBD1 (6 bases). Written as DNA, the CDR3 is TGTGCCAGCAGTCCACCAACAGGGTACGGCTACACCTTC. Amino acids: CASSPPTGYGYTF.